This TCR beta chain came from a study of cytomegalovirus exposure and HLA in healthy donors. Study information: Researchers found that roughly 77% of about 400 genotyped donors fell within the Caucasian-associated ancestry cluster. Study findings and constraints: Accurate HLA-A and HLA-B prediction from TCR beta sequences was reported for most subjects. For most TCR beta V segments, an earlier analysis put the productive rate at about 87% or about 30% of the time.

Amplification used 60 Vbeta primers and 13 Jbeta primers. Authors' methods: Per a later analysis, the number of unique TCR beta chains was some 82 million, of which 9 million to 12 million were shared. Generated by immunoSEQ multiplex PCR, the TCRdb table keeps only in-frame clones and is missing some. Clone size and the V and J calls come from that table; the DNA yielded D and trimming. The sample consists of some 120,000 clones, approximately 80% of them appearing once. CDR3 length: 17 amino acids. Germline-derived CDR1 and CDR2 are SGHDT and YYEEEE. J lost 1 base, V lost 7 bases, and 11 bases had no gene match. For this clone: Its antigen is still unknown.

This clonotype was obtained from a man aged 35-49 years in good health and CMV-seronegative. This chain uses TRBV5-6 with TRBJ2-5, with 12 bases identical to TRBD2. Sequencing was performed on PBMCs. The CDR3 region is CASLSLGTSGFQETQYF. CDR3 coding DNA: TGTGCCAGCCTTTCGCTCGGGACTAGCGGGTTCCAAGAGACCCAGTACTTC.